This T cell receptor beta chain is from a study of identical twins. Study observations and caveats: Models underestimated how often monozygotic twins shared out-of-frame TCR alpha. With abundant cord blood beta clonotypes, insertions were fewer; memory repertoires showed no such pattern.

Unique molecular identifiers were present on the cDNA, which also gained a universal primer site by template switching. TCRdb re-derived calls from the 5' RACE reads in MiXCR, one entry per CDR3 protein. Among some 630,000 distinct CDR3 sequences listed, roughly 7.2% were seen once. The CDR3 spans 16 residues. V trimming: 4 bases; J trimming: 6 bases; junction bases outside the gene matches: 13. Germline CDR1 is KGHDR and CDR2 is SFDVKD. Comment on this clonotype: The target antigen is unknown.

The same data also contributed to another study, on yellow fever vaccine responses in identical twins.

The clonotype was recovered from a woman between 18 and 29 years old in good health. This sequence joins TRBV24-1 and TRBJ2-7; 8 nucleotides align to TRBD1. The sample consisted of PBMCs. The CDR3 reads CATSETRQGSSGEQYF. As DNA, the CDR3 is TGTGCCACCAGTGAAACCCGACAGGGGAGTTCCGGCGAGCAGTACTTC.